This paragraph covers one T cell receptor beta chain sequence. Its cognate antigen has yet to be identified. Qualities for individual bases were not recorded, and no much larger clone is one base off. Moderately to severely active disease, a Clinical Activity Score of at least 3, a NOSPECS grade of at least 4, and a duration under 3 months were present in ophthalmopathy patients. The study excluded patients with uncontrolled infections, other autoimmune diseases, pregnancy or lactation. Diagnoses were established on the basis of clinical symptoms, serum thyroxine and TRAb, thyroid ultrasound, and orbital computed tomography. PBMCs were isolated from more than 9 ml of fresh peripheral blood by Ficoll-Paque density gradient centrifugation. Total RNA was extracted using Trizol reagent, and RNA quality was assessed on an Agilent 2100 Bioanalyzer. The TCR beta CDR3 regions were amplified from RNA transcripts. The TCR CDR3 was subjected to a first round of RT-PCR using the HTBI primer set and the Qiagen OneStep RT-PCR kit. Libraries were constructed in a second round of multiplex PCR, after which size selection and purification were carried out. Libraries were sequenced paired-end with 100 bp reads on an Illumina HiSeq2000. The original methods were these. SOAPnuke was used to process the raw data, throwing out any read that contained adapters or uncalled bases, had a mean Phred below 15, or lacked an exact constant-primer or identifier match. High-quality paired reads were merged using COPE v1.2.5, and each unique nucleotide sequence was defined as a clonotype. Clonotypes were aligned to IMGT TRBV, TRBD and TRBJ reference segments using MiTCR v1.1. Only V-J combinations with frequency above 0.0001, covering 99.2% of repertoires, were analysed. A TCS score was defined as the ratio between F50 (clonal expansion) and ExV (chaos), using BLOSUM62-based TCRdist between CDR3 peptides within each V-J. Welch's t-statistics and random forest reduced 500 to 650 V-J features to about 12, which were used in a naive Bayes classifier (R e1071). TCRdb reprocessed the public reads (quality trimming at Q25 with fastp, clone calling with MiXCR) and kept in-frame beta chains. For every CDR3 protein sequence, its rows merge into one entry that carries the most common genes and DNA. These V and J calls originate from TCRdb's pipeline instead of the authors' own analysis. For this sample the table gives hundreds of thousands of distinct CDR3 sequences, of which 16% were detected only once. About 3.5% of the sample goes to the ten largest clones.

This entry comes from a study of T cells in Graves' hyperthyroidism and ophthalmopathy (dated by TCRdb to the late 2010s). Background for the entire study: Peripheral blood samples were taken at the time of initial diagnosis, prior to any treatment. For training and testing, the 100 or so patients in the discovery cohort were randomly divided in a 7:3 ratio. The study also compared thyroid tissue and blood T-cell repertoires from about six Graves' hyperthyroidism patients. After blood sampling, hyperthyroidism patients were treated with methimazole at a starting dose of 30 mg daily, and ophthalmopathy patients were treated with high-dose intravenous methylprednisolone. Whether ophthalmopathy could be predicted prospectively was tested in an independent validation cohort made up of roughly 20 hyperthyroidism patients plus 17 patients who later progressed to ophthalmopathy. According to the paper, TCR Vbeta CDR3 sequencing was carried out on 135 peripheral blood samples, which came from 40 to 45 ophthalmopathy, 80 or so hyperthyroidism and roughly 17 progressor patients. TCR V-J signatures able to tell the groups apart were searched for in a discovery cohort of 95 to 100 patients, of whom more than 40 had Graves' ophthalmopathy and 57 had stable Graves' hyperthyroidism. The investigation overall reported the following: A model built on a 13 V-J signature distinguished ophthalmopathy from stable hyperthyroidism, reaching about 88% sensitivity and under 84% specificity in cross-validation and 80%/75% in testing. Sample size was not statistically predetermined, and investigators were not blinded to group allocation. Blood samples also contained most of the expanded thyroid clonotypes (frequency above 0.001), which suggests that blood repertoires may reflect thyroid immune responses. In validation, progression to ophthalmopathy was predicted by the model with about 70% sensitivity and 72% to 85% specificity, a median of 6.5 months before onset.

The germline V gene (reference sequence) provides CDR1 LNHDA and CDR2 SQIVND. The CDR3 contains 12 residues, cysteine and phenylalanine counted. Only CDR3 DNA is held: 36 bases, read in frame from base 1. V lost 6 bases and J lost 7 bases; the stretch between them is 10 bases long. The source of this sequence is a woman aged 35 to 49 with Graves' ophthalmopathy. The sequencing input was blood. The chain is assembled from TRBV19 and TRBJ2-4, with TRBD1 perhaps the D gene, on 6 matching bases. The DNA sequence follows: TGTGCCAGTAGCCACCAGGGGAACATTCAGTACTTC. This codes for CASSHQGNIQYF. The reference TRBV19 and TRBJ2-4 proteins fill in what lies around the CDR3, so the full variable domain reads DGGITQSPKYLFRKEGQNVTLSCEQNLNHDAMYWYRQDPGQGLRLIYYSQIVNDFQKGDIAEGYSVSREKKESFPLTVTSAQKNPTAFYLCASSHQGNIQYFGAGTRLSVL.